These T cell receptor beta chains were read from a single sample in a study of identical twins. One entry per CDR3 protein, called by TCRdb with MiXCR from the 5' RACE reads. This sample has approximately 300,000 distinct CDR3 sequences, with around 9.7% found just once. These data are also associated with another study on yellow fever vaccine responses in identical twins.

Sequences were obtained from CD8+ T cells sorted from blood. All receptors derive from a woman aged 18-29 years in good health. The CDR3 runs from the conserved cysteine through the conserved F or W. A D gene is named only where the DNA matches it firmly. Clone size is not always given. Where it is, it says once, few, many or a class for expanded clones.

>-|many|TRBV28|TRBJ2-7
TGTGCCAGCAGTTGGCGTGGGGTAAGCGAGCAGTACTTC
CASSWRGVSEQYF
>TRBD2|-|TRBV2|TRBJ2-7
TGTGCCAGCAGTGAGTTTAGCGGGGGCTACTACGAGCAGTACTTC
CASSEFSGGYYEQYF
>-|many|TRBV4-3|TRBJ2-2
TGCGCCAGCAGCCAAGAATGGGAGGAGGGTGGCACCGGGGAGCTGTTTTTT
CASSQEWEEGGTGELFF
>-|-|TRBV20-1|TRBJ2-7
TGCAGTGCTAGTGGAGAGAACTCCTACGAGCAGTACTTC
CSASGENSYEQYF
>TRBD1|-|TRBV5-1|TRBJ2-7
TGCGCCAGCAGACAGGGGGCCGGCTACGAGCAGTACTTC
CASRQGAGYEQYF
>TRBD2|-|TRBV6-5|TRBJ2-7
TGTGCCAGCAGTTACCCAATCGCTACCGTTGAGACTAGCGGGGATCTCCTACTCGAGCAGTACTTC
CASSYPIATVETSGDLLLEQYF
>-|-|TRBV6-6|TRBJ1-5
TGTGCCACAACCCAGGCTAGCAATCAGCCCCAGCATTTT
CATTQASNQPQHF
>-|many|TRBV29-1|TRBJ2-3
TGCAGCGTTGCGGTCCCAGTAACAGATACGCAGTATTTT
CSVAVPVTDTQYF
>-|many|TRBV12-3/TRBV12-4|TRBJ1-2
TGTGCCAGCAGTTTAAGGGACACGACTAACTATGGCTACACCTTC
CASSLRDTTNYGYTF
>-|-|TRBV28|TRBJ2-7
TGTGCCAGCAGTTTATTTCGGGGTCCCTACGAGCAGTACTTC
CASSLFRGPYEQYF
>TRBD2|-|TRBV11-1|TRBJ2-3
TGTGCCAGCAGCCACCCTCCGGGACTAGCCCTGACGTGGGATACGCAGTATTTT
CASSHPPGLALTWDTQYF
>TRBD1|few|TRBV11-1|TRBJ2-1
TGTGCCAGCAGCTCCTCCGGGACAGGGGTTAGTGATGAGCAGTTCTTC
CASSSSGTGVSDEQFF
>-|many|TRBV28|TRBJ1-3
TGTGCCAGCAAACAAGGCTCCTCTGGAAACACCATATATTTT
CASKQGSSGNTIYF
>TRBD1|few|TRBV2|TRBJ2-5
TGTGCCAGCAGTGAACGCCCGGGACAGGGGTTCCAAGAGACCCAGTACTTC
CASSERPGQGFQETQYF
>-|-|TRBV7-2|TRBJ2-2
TGTGCCAGCAGCTCCGACAACATCGGGGAGCTGTTTTTT
CASSSDNIGELFF
>TRBD1|-|TRBV29-1|TRBJ2-7
TGCAGCGTTCGGGGACAGGGAACCGAGCAGTACTTC
CSVRGQGTEQYF
>-|few|TRBV28|TRBJ1-1
TGTGCCAGCAGTCTTGGCTGGAACACTGAAGCTTTCTTT
CASSLGWNTEAFF
>-|-|TRBV7-8|TRBJ2-2
TGTGCCAGCAGCCCCCCTCGGGGGGCAAACACCGGGGAGCTGTTTTTT
CASSPPRGANTGELFF
>TRBD1|few|TRBV4-3|TRBJ2-7
TGCGCCAGCAGCCAAGGCAGGGACAGGGTTCTTCACGAGCAGTACTTC
CASSQGRDRVLHEQYF
>TRBD2|few|TRBV15|TRBJ2-3
TGTGCCACCAGCACCGTTCTAGCGGGATCTGATACGCAGTATTTT
CATSTVLAGSDTQYF
>-|many|TRBV6-2/TRBV6-3|TRBJ2-7
TGTGCCAGCAGTTATCTTGGGTTCAACGAGCAGTACTTC
CASSYLGFNEQYF
>TRBD2|many|TRBV7-8|TRBJ2-1
TGTGCCAGCAGCATTAGCGGGAGTAATGAGCAGTTCTTC
CASSISGSNEQFF
>TRBD1|many|TRBV7-3|TRBJ2-1
TGTGCCAGCAGCTTGATCCAGGGGGCTTCCTACAATGAGCAGTTCTTC
CASSLIQGASYNEQFF
>-|-|TRBV28|TRBJ2-3
TGTGCCAGCAGTTTATCCGGAGAGGAGCAGTATTTT
CASSLSGEEQYF
>TRBD1|few|TRBV28|TRBJ1-2
TGTGCCAGCAGTTCGGACAGGATTAACTATGGCTACACCTTC
CASSSDRINYGYTF
>-|-|TRBV6-2/TRBV6-3|TRBJ1-1
TGTGCCAGCAGTTTCCCGCCCACAAATGCAAACACTGAAGCTTTCTTT
CASSFPPTNANTEAFF
>-|-|TRBV6-5|TRBJ2-7
TGTGCCAGCAGTTACTCGACATCCTTCTCCTACGAGCAGTACTTC
CASSYSTSFSYEQYF
>-|few|TRBV29-1|TRBJ2-1
TGCAGCGTTGAAGGCTTGATTGATTGGGTCAATGAGCAGTTCTTC
CSVEGLIDWVNEQFF
>-|few|TRBV7-6|TRBJ2-2
TGTGCCAGCAGCTTAGATAACACCGGGGAGCTGTTTTTT
CASSLDNTGELFF